This T cell receptor beta chain was captured by sequencing in a study of T cell responses to AZD1222 COVID-19 vaccine. Note on this clone: Its specificity is not known.

The CDR3 extends over 16 amino acids. Notes on the study in general: It should be noted that donors were predominantly white British and more often female, and clonal diversity was possibly underestimated.

Data came from immunoSEQ multiplex PCR; TCRdb stores just in-frame clones and leaves some out. The repertoire includes some 130,000 clones, 70% to 90% of them detected once, and 1.5% to 2% sits in the top ten. V and J are TRBV21-1 and TRBJ1-1; the D segment call TRBD1 is taken from the table without a DNA check. TRBV21-1 is marked as a pseudogene. The TCR was taken from an adult in good health. The specimen was peripheral blood, collected on day 0 of AZD1222 vaccination. The CDR3 here is CASNTGQFLMNTEAFF. CDR3 DNA: TGTGCCAGCAATACCGGACAGTTCCTGATGAACACTGAAGCTTTCTTT.